This TCR beta chain was found in a study of blood T cell repertoires in COVID-19. The germline V gene has CDR1 KGHDR and CDR2 SFDVKD. The CDR3 is 13 residues long. Between the trimmed V and J ends, which lost 7 bases and 5 bases, there was a span of 13 bases. This table comes from immunoSEQ multiplex PCR, and its TCRdb copy is limited to in-frame clones, with some not included. The sample has 200,000 to 250,000 clones; around 90% are singletons. This clonotype was obtained from a man between 45 and 60 years old who had been exposed to COVID-19. The V gene is TRBV24-1, the J gene TRBJ1-2, with TRBD1 as a possible D gene (5 bases). The specimen was PBMCs or T cells enriched from blood (not recorded which). The chain's CDR3 is CATSNTGVYGYTF. CDR3 nucleotide sequence: TGTGCCACCAGCAACACAGGCGTTTATGGCTACACCTTC.